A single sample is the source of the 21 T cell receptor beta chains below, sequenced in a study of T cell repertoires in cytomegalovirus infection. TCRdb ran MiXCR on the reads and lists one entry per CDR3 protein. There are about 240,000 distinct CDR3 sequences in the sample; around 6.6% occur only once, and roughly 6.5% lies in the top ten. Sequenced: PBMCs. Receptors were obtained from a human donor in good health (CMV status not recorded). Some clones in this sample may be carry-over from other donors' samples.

CDR3 in amino acids: CASSLSGVTGEQYF. CDR3 nucleotides: TGTGCCAGCAGCCTCTCAGGGGTGACGGGCGAGCAGTACTTC. The rearrangement uses TRBV5-6 and TRBJ2-7; D might be TRBD1 (6 bases). CDR3 length: 14 amino acids. Germline assignment: CDR1 SGHDT and CDR2 YYEEEE. V dropped 4 bases and J dropped 6 bases, with 17 bases sitting between them. Full variable domain (remainder filled in from reference TRBV5-6 and TRBJ2-7): DAGVTQSPTHLIKTRGQQVTLRCSPKSGHDTVSWYQQALGQGPQFIFQYYEEEERQRGNFPDRFSGHQFPNYSSELNVNALLLGDSALYLCASSLSGVTGEQYFGPGTRLTVT.

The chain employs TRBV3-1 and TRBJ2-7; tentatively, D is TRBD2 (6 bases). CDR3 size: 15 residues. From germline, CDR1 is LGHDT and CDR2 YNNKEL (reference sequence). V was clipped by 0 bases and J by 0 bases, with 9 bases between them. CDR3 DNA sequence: TGTGCCAGCAGCCAAGAACCGCGGGGCTCCTACGAGCAGTACTTC. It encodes CASSQEPRGSYEQYF.

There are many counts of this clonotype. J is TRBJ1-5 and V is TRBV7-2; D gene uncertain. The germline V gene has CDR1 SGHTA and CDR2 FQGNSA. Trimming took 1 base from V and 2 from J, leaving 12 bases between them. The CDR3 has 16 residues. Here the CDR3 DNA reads TGTGCCAGCAGCTTAGTCGGGGAAGGAGGCAATCAGCCCCAGCATTTT. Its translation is CASSLVGEGGNQPQHF. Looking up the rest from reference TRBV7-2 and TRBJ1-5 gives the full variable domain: GAGVSQSPSNKVTEKGKDVELRCDPISGHTALYWYRQSLGQGLEFLIYFQGNSAPDKSGLPSDRFSAERTGGSVSTLTIQRTQQEDSAVYLCASSLVGEGGNQPQHFGDGTRLSIL.

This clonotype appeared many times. The CDR3 sequence is CASNMDSANYGYTF. The CDR3 coding sequence is TGTGCCAGCAACATGGACAGCGCTAACTATGGCTACACCTTC. V is TRBV5-4 and J is TRBJ1-2; D may be TRBD1 (6 bases). The CDR3 consists of 14 residues. Trimming took off 6 bases at V and 0 bases at J, with 12 bases between the two ends. Looked up from germline, CDR1 is SGHNT and CDR2 is YYREEE (reference sequence).

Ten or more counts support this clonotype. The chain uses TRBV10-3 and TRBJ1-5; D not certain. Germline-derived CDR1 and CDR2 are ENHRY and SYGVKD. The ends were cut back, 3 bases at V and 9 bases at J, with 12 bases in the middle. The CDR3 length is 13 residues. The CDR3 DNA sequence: TGTGCCATCAGTGAAGACACCGGTCGGCCCCAGCATTTT. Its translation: CAISEDTGRPQHF.

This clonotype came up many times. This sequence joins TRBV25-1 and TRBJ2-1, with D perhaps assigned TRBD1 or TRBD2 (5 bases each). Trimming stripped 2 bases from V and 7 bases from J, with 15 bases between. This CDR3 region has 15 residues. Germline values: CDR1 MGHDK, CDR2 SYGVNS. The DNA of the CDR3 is TGTGCCAGCAGTGAACGGGCAGGGAGTAGAAATGAGCAGTTCTTC. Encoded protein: CASSERAGSRNEQFF.

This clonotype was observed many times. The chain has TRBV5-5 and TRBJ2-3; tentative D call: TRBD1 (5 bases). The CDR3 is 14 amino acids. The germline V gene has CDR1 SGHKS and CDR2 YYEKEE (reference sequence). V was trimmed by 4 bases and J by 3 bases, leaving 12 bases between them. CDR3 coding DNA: TGTGCCAGCAGCCCGATCCAGGGAACAGATACGCAGTATTTT. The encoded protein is CASSPIQGTDTQYF.

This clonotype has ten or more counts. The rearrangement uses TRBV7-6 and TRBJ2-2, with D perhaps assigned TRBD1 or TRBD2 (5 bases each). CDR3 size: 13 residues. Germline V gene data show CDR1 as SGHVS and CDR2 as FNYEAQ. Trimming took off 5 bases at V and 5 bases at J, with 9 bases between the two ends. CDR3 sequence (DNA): TGTGCCAGCAGCAGGGACGAAACCGGGGAGCTGTTTTTT. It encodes CASSRDETGELFF.

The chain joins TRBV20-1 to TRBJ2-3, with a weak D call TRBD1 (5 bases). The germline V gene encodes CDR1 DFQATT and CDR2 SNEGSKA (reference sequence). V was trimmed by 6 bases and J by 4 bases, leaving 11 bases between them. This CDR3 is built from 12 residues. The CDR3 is CSARQSADTQYF. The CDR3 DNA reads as TGCAGTGCGAGACAGAGCGCAGATACGCAGTATTTT.

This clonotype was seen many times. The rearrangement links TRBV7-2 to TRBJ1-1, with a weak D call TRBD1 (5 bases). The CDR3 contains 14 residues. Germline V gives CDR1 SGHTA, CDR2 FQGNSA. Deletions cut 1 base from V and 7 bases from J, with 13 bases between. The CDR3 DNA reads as TGTGCCAGCAGCTTAGAAGGGGCGCGGAGTGAAGCTTTCTTT. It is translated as CASSLEGARSEAFF.

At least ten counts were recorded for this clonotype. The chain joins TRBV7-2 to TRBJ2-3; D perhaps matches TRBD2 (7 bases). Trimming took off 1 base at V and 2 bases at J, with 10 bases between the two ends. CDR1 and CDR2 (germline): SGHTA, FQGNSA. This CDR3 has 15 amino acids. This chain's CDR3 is CASSLVGGATDTQYF. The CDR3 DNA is TGTGCCAGCAGCTTAGTTGGGGGGGCCACAGATACGCAGTATTTT.

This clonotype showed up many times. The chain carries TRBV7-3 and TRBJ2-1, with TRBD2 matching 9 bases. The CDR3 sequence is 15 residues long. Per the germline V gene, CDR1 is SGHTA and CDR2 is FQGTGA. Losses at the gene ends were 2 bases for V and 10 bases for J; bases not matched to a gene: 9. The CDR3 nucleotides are TGTGCCAGCAGCTTACGGGGCGGGGGGGCAGGCGAGCAGTTCTTC. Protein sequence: CASSLRGGGAGEQFF.

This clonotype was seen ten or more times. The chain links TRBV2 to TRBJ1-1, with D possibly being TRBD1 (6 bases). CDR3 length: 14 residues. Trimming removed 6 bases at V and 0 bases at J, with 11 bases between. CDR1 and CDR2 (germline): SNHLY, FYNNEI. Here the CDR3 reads CASRTTGMNTEAFF. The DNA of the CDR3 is TGTGCCAGCAGAACTACAGGGATGAACACTGAAGCTTTCTTT.

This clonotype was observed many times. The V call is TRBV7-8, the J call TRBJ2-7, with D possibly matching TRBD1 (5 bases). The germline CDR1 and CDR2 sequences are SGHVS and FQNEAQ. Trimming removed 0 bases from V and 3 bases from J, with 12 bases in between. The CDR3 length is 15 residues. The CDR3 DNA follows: TGTGCCAGCAGCTTAGCGCGGACATATGTCTACGAGCAGTACTTC. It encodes CASSLARTYVYEQYF.

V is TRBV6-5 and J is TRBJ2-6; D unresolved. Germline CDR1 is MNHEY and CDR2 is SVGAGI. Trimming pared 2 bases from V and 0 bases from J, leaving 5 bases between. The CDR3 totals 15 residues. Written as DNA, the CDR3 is TGTGCCAGCAGTTACCTCCCCTCTGGGGCCAACGTCCTGACTTTC. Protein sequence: CASSYLPSGANVLTF.

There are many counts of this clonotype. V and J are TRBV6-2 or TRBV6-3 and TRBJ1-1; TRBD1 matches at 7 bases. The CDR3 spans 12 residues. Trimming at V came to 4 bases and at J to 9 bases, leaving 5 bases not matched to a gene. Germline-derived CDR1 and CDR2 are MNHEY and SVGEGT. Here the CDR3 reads CASSSPGQQAFF. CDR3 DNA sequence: TGTGCCAGCAGTTCTCCGGGACAGCAAGCTTTCTTT.

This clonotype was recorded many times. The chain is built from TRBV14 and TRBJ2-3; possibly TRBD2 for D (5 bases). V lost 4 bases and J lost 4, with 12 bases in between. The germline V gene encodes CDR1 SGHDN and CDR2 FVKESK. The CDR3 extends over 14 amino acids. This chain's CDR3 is CASSPVVRADTQYF. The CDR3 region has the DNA TGTGCCAGCAGCCCCGTGGTGCGGGCAGATACGCAGTATTTT. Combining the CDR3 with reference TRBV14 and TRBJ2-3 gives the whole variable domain EAGVTQFPSHSVIEKGQTVTLRCDPISGHDNLYWYRRVMGKEIKFLLHFVKESKQDESGMPNNRFLAERTGGTYSTLKVQPAELEDSGVYFCASSPVVRADTQYFGPGTRLTVL.

DNA of the CDR3: TGTGCCAGCAGCCAAACTCTTAAAGTACAGGGGATTCCTTTCGACGAGCAGTACTTC. Translated, it gives CASSQTLKVQGIPFDEQYF. The J gene is TRBJ2-7, the V gene TRBV14, with 7 nucleotides matching TRBD1. V trimming: 2 bases; J trimming: 5 bases; junction bases outside the gene matches: 21. The CDR3 totals 19 residues. Germline V gives CDR1 SGHDN, CDR2 FVKESK. Using reference TRBV14 and TRBJ2-7 for the parts outside the CDR3, the full variable domain is EAGVTQFPSHSVIEKGQTVTLRCDPISGHDNLYWYRRVMGKEIKFLLHFVKESKQDESGMPNNRFLAERTGGTYSTLKVQPAELEDSGVYFCASSQTLKVQGIPFDEQYFGPGTRLTVT.

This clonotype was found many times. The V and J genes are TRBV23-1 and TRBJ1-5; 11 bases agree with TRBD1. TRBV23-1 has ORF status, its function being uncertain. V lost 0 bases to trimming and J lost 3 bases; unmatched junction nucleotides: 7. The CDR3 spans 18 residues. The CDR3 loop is CASSQSGGTGGYNQPQHF. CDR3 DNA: TGCGCCAGCAGTCAATCCGGAGGGACAGGGGGTTACAATCAGCCCCAGCATTTT.

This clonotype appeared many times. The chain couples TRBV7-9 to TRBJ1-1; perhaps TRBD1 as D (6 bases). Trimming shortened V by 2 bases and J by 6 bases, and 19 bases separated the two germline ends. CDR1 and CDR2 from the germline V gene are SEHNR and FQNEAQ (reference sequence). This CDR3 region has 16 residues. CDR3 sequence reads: CASSLKVGGLPSEAFF. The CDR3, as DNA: TGTGCCAGCAGCTTAAAAGTGGGGGGCCTACCGTCTGAAGCTTTCTTT.

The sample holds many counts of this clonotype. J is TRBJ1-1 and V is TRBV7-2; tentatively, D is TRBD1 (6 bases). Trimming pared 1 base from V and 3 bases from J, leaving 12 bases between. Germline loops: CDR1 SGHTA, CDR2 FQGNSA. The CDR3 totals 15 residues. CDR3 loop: CASSLGLDRDTEAFF. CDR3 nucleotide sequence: TGTGCCAGCAGCTTAGGGTTGGACAGAGACACTGAAGCTTTCTTT.